This TCR beta chain was sequenced during a study of cytomegalovirus exposure and HLA in healthy donors. It was with 60 Vbeta and 13 Jbeta primers that the PCR ran. Generated by immunoSEQ multiplex PCR, the TCRdb table keeps only in-frame clones and is missing some. This sample's table has approximately 70,000 clones. Trimming took 4 bases from V and 3 from J; bases not matched to a gene: 9. Germline CDR1 MDHEN, CDR2 SYDVKM. The length of the CDR3 is 15 residues. The chain carries TRBV28 and TRBJ2-7, with 7 positions matching TRBD1. The clonotype originates from a woman in her twenties or thirties in good health and CMV-seronegative. Sequenced material: PBMCs. The CDR3: CASSSYQGDIYEQYF. Here the CDR3 DNA reads TGTGCCAGCAGTTCTTACCAGGGGGACATCTACGAGCAGTACTTC.